Below are 23 T cell receptor beta chains sequenced from a single sample in a study of CD8 T cells in Susac syndrome. With random hexamers, reverse transcription was performed on roughly 0.5 to 1 ug of RNA. TCRdb used MiXCR to reprocess the immunoSEQ multiplex PCR reads, holding one entry per CDR3 protein. The sample holds approximately 150,000 distinct CDR3 sequences, 80% seen once. Sequenced material: CD8+ T cells from PBMCs. The receptor source for this set is a human donor with multiple sclerosis.

This CDR3 is CATSQIGNEQFF. CDR3 coding DNA: TGTGCCACCAGTCAGATCGGGAATGAGCAGTTCTTC. J is TRBJ2-1 and V is TRBV24-1; D gene ambiguous. The length of the CDR3 is 12 residues. V lost 6 bases and J lost 7, with 9 bases in between. From germline, CDR1 is KGHDR and CDR2 SFDVKD.

The J gene is TRBJ2-3, the V gene TRBV5-1; D is unclear. The CDR3 sequence is 14 residues long. Germline CDR1 and CDR2: SGHRS and YFSETQ. V shed 7 bases and J shed 5 bases, with 17 bases lying between them. The CDR3 coding sequence is TGCGCCAGCCGAGGCAGCCAGAGAGTAGATACGCAGTATTTT. Translated: CASRGSQRVDTQYF.

The chain carries TRBV6-5 and TRBJ2-2; D remains unclear. V was pared by 4 bases and J by 6 bases, with 12 bases between. Per germline, CDR1 MNHEY and CDR2 SVGAGI. The CDR3 has 14 amino acids. CDR3 DNA sequence: TGTGCCAGCAGTTTCGACCGCGCGGCCGGGGAGCTGTTTTTT. Its translation is CASSFDRAAGELFF.

The gene calls are TRBV4-1 and TRBJ1-1; 7 positions match TRBD1. CDR3 length: 14 amino acids. Germline CDR1 is MGHRA and CDR2 is YSYEKL. V gave up 3 bases and J gave up 4 bases; unmatched junction bases: 5. CDR3 DNA: TGCGCCAGCAGCCAGTGGGACAGACCCACTGAAGCTTTCTTT. It codes for CASSQWDRPTEAFF.

The rearrangement uses TRBV27 and TRBJ2-1; 9 bases are a match to TRBD2. The junction had 7 bases not matched to a gene; V was cut back by 0 bases and J by 7 bases. This CDR3 is built from 16 residues. The germline V gene has CDR1 MNHEY and CDR2 SMNVEV (reference sequence). CDR3 sequence: CASSLSPAGGWNEQFF. The CDR3 DNA reads TGTGCCAGCAGTTTATCCCCAGCGGGGGGTTGGAATGAGCAGTTCTTC.

The V and J genes are TRBV6-1 and TRBJ2-7, with 13 bases that match TRBD2. V trimming: 6 bases; J trimming: 3 bases; junction bases outside the gene matches: 5. The CDR3 extends over 15 amino acids. Germline-derived CDR1 and CDR2 are MNHNS and SASEGT. DNA for the CDR3: TGTGCCAGCAGCTGGACTAGCGGGGGAATCTACGAGCAGTACTTC. As protein: CASSWTSGGIYEQYF.

The rearrangement joins TRBV20-1 to TRBJ2-2; the D gene is possibly TRBD2 (5 bases). The CDR3 runs 15 residues. Germline V gives CDR1 DFQATT, CDR2 SNEGSKA (reference sequence). V was cut by 1 base and J by 2 bases, with 11 bases left in between. CDR3 residues: CSARGFEGNTGELFF. The CDR3, as DNA: TGCAGTGCTAGAGGCTTTGAGGGAAACACCGGGGAGCTGTTTTTT.

CDR3 nucleotides: TGTGCCACCAGTGATGGACAGGGGCTATACTTC. This translates into CATSDGQGLYF. The V and J genes are TRBV24-1 and TRBJ2-4, with TRBD1 matching over 9 bases. CDR3 length: 11 amino acids. The germline gives CDR1 KGHDR, CDR2 SFDVKD. The J segment lost 16 bases and the V segment lost 3 bases, leaving 3 bases of the junction unmatched.

The V call is TRBV5-1, the J call TRBJ2-1, with D tentatively TRBD1 (6 bases). This CDR3 region has 15 residues. Germline CDR1 and CDR2: SGHRS and YFSETQ. The germline V and J ends were trimmed by 1 base and 4 bases, with 12 bases remaining between them. The CDR3 here is CASSLSRRGYNEQFF. In DNA, the CDR3 is TGCGCCAGCAGCTTGTCTCGCAGGGGTTACAATGAGCAGTTCTTC. The whole variable domain, filled in from reference TRBV5-1 and TRBJ2-1, reads KAGVTQTPRYLIKTRGQQVTLSCSPISGHRSVSWYQQTPGQGLQFLFEYFSETQRNKGNFPGRFSGRQFSNSRSEMNVSTLELGDSALYLCASSLSRRGYNEQFFGPGTRLTVL.

The rearrangement joins TRBV7-9 to TRBJ2-7; no clear D gene. This CDR3 has 11 amino acids. Germline V CDR1 and CDR2: SEHNR, FQNEAQ (reference sequence). V dropped 4 bases and J dropped 4 bases, with 5 bases sitting between them. In DNA, the CDR3 is TGTGCCAGCAGCTCCGCATACGAGCAGTACGTC. It codes for CASSSAYEQYV.

This clonotype was seen a single time. The rearrangement uses TRBV7-9 and TRBJ2-1, with D perhaps being TRBD1 or TRBD2 (6 bases each). Trimming left V 2 bases short and J 7 bases short, with 9 bases between. The CDR3 covers 13 residues. Germline CDR1 SEHNR, CDR2 FQNEAQ (reference sequence). The CDR3 bases are TGTGCCAGCAGCTTACCGGGGGCAAATGAGCAGTTCTTC. Amino acid sequence: CASSLPGANEQFF.

The chain recombines TRBV6-1 with TRBJ2-1, with TRBD2 matching 9 bases. This CDR3 has 17 residues. V shed 2 bases, J shed 0 bases, and the junction held 5 bases outside the gene matches. CDR1 is MNHNS and CDR2 is SASEGT in the germline V gene. CDR3 loop: CASSEWVSGGSYNEQFF. CDR3 sequence (DNA): TGTGCCAGCAGTGAATGGGTTAGCGGGGGCTCCTACAATGAGCAGTTCTTC.

The rearrangement joins TRBV6-5 to TRBJ1-2; 7 nucleotides agree with TRBD1. This CDR3 contains 15 residues. Looked up from germline, CDR1 is MNHEY and CDR2 is SVGAGI. Unmatched junction bases numbered 9, after V lost 4 bases and J lost 4 bases. The CDR3 DNA is TGTGCCAGCAGTTCCCTGGGACAGAAGCTCTATGGCTACACCTTC. This encodes CASSSLGQKLYGYTF.

The chain has TRBV6-1 and TRBJ2-7, with D perhaps matching TRBD2 (7 bases). V lost 3 bases to trimming and J lost 4 bases, with 16 bases between them. This CDR3 region has 15 residues. Germline assignment: CDR1 MNHNS and CDR2 SASEGT. CDR3 in DNA: TGTGCCAGCAGTGATGGAGGGGGGGCTCTTTACGAGCAGTACTTC. Translated: CASSDGGGALYEQYF.

As DNA, the CDR3 is TGTGCCATCAGTGAGGGGAGGGAAGCCTATGGCTACACCTTC. Encoded protein: CAISEGREAYGYTF. The rearrangement links TRBV10-3 to TRBJ1-2; no clear D. The CDR3 consists of 14 residues. Germline lookup yields CDR1 ENHRY and CDR2 SYGVKD. V was cut by 2 bases and J by 4 bases, with 11 bases left in between.

This clonotype was recorded only once. The V and J genes are TRBV27 and TRBJ1-2; 9 bases match TRBD1. This CDR3 contains 17 residues. CDR1 is MNHEY, CDR2 SMNVEV, per germline (reference sequence). V lost 0 bases to trimming and J lost 2 bases; unmatched junction nucleotides: 7. The CDR3 sequence is CASSLSPGQGVNYGYTF. CDR3 nucleotide sequence: TGTGCCAGCAGTTTATCTCCGGGACAGGGAGTCAACTATGGCTACACCTTC.

Turning to this clonotype: The CDR3 carries no conserved terminal phenylalanine or tryptophan, so it likely arises from a read error. The chain has TRBV24-1 and TRBJ2-5; either TRBD1 or TRBD2 may supply D (5 bases each). The CDR3 has 16 residues. The germline V and J ends were trimmed by 1 base and 2 bases, with 13 bases remaining between them. Germline loops: CDR1 KGHDR, CDR2 SFDVKD. CDR3 DNA sequence: TGTGCCACCAGTGATTTTACCGAAGAGGGGCAAGAGACCCAGTACTCC. Translation gives CATSDFTEEGQETQYS.

The chain employs TRBV7-9 and TRBJ1-2; D is undetermined. This CDR3 has 15 residues. The ends were cut back, 1 base at V and 1 base at J, with 10 bases in the middle. CDR1 and CDR2 (germline): SEHNR, FQNEAQ (reference sequence). CDR3 sequence (DNA): TGTGCCAGCAGCTTAGGGACCGGTCATAACTATGGCTACACCTTC. Translation gives CASSLGTGHNYGYTF.

This sequence joins TRBV27 and TRBJ2-1; D remains ambiguous. This CDR3 comprises 13 residues. The ends were cut back, 5 bases at V and 0 bases at J, with 5 bases in the middle. Germline loops: CDR1 MNHEY, CDR2 SMNVEV (reference sequence). CDR3 DNA sequence: TGTGCCAGCAGTCAAAGCTCCTACAATGAGCAGTTCTTC. It yields the protein CASSQSSYNEQFF.

CDR3 region: CASSFEGASGEQYF. DNA of the CDR3: TGCGCCAGCAGCTTTGAGGGGGCTTCGGGCGAGCAGTACTTC. The gene calls are TRBV5-1 and TRBJ2-7, with 7 bases identical to TRBD1. The V gene end was trimmed by 2 bases and the J gene end by 6 bases; junction bases not matched to a gene: 8. This CDR3 has 14 residues. Germline CDR1 reads SGHRS; CDR2 reads YFSETQ. The entire variable domain, with the rest obtained from reference TRBV5-1 and TRBJ2-7, is as follows: KAGVTQTPRYLIKTRGQQVTLSCSPISGHRSVSWYQQTPGQGLQFLFEYFSETQRNKGNFPGRFSGRQFSNSRSEMNVSTLELGDSALYLCASSFEGASGEQYFGPGTRLTVT.

The chain uses TRBV2 and TRBJ2-6; 9 bases are shared with TRBD2. J lost 0 bases, V lost 3 bases, and 6 bases had no gene match. This CDR3 contains 18 residues. The germline CDR1 and CDR2 sequences are SNHLY and FYNNEI. The CDR3 bases are TGTGCCAGCAGTGACCGACTAGCGGCTGTCTCTGGGGCCAACGTCCTGACTTTC. Residues: CASSDRLAAVSGANVLTF.

V gene TRBV6-5 combines with J gene TRBJ1-6; a weak D match, TRBD1 (5 bases). V was shortened by 0 bases and J by 1 base, with 19 bases between the two germline ends. Germline CDR1 MNHEY, CDR2 SVGAGI. The CDR3 sequence is 20 residues long. DNA for the CDR3: TGTGCCAGCAGTTACTCTTCACGACACCCCTCAGGGTCCTATAATTCACCCCTCCACTTT. Translating gives CASSYSSRHPSGSYNSPLHF.

J is TRBJ1-1 and V is TRBV7-2; D unresolved. Looked up from germline, CDR1 is SGHTA and CDR2 is FQGNSA. The CDR3 totals 10 residues. The V gene lost 6 bases and the J gene lost 4 bases, with 3 bases spanning the gap. DNA for the CDR3: TGTGCCAGCAGGGGCACTGAAGCTTTCTTT. It translates to CASRGTEAFF.